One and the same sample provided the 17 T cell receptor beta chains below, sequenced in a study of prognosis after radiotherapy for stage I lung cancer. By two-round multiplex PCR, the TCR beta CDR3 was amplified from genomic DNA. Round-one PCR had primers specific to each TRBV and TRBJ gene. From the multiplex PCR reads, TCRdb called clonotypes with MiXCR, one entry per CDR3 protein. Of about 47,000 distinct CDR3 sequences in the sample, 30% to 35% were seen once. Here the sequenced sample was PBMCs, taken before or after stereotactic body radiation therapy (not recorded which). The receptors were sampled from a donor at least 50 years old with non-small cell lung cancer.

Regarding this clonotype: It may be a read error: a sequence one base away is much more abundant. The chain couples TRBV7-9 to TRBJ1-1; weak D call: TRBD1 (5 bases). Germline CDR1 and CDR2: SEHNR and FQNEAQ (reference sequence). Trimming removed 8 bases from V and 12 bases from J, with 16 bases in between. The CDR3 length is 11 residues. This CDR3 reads CASRQGGESFF. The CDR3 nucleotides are TGTGCCAGCCGCCAGGGTGGGGAATCTTTCTTT.

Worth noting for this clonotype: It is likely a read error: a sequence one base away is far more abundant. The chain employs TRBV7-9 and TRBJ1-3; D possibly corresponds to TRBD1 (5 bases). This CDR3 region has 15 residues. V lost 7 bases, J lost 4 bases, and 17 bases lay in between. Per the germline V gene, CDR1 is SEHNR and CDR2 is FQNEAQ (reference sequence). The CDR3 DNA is TGTGCCAGCATCCGAACCCCGACAGTAGGAAACACCATATATTTT. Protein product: CASIRTPTVGNTIYF.

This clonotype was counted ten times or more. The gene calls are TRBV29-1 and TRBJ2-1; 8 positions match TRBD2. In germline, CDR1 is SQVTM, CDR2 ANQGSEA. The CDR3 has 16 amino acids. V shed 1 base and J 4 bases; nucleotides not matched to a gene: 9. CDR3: CSVEGWAAGVYNEQFF. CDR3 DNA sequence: TGCAGCGTTGAAGGGTGGGCAGCGGGAGTATACAATGAGCAGTTCTTC.

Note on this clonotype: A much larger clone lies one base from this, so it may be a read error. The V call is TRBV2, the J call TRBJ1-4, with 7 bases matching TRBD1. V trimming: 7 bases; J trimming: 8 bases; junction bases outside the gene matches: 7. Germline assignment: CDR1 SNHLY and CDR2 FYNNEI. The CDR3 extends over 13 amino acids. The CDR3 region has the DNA TGTGCCAGCATACAGGGGAGCGTAGAAAAACTGTTTTTT. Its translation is CASIQGSVEKLFF.

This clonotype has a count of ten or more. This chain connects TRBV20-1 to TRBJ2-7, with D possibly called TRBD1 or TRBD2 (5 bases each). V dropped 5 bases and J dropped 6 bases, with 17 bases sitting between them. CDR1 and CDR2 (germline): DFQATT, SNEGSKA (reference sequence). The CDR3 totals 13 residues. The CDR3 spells CSAGGPAGSEQYF. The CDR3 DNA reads TGCAGTGCTGGCGGGCCGGCAGGGTCCGAGCAGTACTTC.

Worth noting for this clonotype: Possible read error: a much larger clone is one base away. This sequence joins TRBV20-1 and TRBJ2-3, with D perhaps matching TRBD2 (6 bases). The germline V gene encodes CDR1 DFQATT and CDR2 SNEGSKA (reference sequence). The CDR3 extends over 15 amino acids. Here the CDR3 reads CSASLVAASTHTQYF. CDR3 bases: TGCAGTGCTAGCCTGGTAGCGGCTAGCACACATACGCAGTATTTT.

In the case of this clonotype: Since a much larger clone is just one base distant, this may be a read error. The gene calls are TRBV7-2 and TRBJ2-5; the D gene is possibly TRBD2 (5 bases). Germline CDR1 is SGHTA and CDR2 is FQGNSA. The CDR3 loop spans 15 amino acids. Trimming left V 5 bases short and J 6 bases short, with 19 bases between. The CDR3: CASSPVGERGKTQYF. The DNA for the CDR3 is TGTGCCAGCAGCCCCGTTGGAGAGAGAGGGAAGACCCAGTACTTC. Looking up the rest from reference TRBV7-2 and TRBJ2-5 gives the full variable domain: GAGVSQSPSNKVTEKGKDVELRCDPISGHTALYWYRQSLGQGLEFLIYFQGNSAPDKSGLPSDRFSAERTGGSVSTLTIQRTQQEDSAVYLCASSPVGERGKTQYFGPGTRLLVL.

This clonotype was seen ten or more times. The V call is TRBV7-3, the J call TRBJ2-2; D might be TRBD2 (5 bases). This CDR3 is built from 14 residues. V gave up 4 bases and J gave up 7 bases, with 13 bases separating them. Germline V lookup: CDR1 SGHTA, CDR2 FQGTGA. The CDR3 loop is CASSSSPTVGELFF. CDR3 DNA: TGTGCCAGCAGCTCTAGCCCCACCGTCGGGGAGCTGTTTTTT.

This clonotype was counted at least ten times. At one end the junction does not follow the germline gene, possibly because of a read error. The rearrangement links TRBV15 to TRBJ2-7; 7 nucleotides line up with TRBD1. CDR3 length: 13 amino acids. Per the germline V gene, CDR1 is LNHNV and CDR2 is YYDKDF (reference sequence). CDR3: CATSRGLGQDRFF. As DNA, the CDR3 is TGTGCCACCAGCAGAGGCCTAGGACAGGATAGATTCTTC.

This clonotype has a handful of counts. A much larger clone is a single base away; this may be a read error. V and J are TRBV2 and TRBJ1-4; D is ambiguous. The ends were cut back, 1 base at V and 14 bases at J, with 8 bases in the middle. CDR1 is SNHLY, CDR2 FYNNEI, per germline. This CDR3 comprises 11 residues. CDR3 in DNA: TGTGCCAGCAGTGAAGGCAGTTCTCTGTTTTTT. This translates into CASSEGSSLFF.

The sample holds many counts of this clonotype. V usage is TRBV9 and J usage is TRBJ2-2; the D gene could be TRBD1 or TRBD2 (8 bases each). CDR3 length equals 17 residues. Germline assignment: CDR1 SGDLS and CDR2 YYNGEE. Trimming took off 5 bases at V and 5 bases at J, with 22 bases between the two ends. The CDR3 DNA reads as TGTGCCAGCAGGCGGACAGGGAGCGGGAGTTTGACCGGGGAGCTGTTTTTT. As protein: CASRRTGSGSLTGELFF.

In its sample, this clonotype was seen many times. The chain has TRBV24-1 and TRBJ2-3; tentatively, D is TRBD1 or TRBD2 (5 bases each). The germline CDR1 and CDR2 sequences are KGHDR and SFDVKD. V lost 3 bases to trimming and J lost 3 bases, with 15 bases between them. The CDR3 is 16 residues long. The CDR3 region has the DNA TGTGCCACCAGTGATCGGACATGGGGGACGACAGATACGCAGTATTTT. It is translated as CATSDRTWGTTDTQYF.

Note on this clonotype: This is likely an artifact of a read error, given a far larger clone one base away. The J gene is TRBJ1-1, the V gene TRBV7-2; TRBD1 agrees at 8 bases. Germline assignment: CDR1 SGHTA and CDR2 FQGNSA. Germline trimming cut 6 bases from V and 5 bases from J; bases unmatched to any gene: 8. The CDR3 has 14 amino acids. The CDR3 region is CTSRTDRGSTEAFF. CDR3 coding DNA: TGTACCAGCAGAACAGACAGGGGATCAACTGAAGCTTTCTTT.

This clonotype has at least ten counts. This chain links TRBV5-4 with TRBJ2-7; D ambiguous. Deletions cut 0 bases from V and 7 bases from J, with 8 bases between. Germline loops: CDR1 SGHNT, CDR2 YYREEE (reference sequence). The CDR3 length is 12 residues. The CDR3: CASSLVRSEQYF. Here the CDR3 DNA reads TGTGCCAGCAGCTTGGTAAGATCGGAGCAGTACTTC.

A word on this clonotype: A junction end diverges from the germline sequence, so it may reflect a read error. The CDR3 coding sequence is TGTGTCAGCAGCAGGACAGGGGGTGGGGAGACCCAGTACTTC. It specifies CVSSRTGGGETQYF. The chain is built from TRBV5-4 and TRBJ2-5; 10 bases agree with TRBD1. CDR3 length: 14 amino acids. CDR1 and CDR2 (germline): SGHNT, YYREEE (reference sequence).

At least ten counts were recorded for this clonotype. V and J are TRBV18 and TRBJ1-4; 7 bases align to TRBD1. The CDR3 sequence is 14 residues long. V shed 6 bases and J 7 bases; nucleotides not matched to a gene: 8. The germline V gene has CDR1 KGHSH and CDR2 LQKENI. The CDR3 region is CASSQWDRPEKLFF. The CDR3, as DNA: TGTGCCAGCTCCCAATGGGACAGACCTGAAAAACTGTTTTTT.

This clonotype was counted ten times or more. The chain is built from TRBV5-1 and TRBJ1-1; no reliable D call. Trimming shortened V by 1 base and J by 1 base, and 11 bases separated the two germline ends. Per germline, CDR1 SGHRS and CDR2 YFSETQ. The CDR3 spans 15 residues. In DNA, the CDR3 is TGCGCCAGCAGCTTGCTCGGTTCGGGGAACACTGAAGCTTTCTTT. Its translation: CASSLLGSGNTEAFF.